The entry below describes one TCR beta chain. The CDR3 contains 10 residues. Germline lookup yields CDR1 LNHDA and CDR2 SQIVND (reference sequence). With V trimmed by 7 bases and J by 10 bases, 3 bases remained unmatched. The data derive from a study of blood T cell repertoires in COVID-19. Profiled with immunoSEQ multiplex PCR; TCRdb holds only in-frame clones, not every one. Among around 320,000 clones listed, about nine tenths were seen once. The rearrangement uses TRBV19 and TRBJ1-1, with 7 bases aligning to TRBD1. The sequence came from a woman aged 30 to 39 who had recovered from COVID-19. Material for sequencing was peripheral blood. The chain's CDR3 is CASTRQGAFF. In DNA, the CDR3 is TGTGCCAGTACCCGACAGGGAGCTTTCTTT.